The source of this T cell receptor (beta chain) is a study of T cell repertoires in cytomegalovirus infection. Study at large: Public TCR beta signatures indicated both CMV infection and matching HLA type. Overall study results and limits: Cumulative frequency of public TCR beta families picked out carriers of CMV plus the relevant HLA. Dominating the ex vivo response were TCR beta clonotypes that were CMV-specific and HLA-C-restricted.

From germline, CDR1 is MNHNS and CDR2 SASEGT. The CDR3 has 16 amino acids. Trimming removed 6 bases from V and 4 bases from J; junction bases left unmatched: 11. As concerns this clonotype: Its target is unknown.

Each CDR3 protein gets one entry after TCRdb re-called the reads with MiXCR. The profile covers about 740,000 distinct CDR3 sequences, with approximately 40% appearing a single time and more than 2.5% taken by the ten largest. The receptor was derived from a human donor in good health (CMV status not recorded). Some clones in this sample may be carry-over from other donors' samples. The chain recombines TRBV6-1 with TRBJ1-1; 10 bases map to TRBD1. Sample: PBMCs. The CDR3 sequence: CASSRTGGSTGTEAFF. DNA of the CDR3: TGTGCCAGCAGCAGGACAGGGGGGTCGACTGGCACTGAAGCTTTCTTT.